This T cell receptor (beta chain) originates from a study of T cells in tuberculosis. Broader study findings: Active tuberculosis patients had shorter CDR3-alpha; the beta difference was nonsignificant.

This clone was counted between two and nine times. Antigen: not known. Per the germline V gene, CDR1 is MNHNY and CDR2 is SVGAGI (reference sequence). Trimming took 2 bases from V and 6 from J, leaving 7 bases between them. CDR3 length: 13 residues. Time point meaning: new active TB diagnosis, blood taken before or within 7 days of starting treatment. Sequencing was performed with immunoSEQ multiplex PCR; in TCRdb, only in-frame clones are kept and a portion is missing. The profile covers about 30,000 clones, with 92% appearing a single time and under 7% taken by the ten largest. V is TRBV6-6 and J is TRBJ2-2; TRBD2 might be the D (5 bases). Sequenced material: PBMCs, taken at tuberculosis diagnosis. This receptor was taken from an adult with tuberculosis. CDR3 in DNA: TGTGCCAGCAGTTACGGGAGCTCCGGGGAGCTGTTTTTT. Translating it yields CASSYGSSGELFF.